This T cell receptor (beta chain) was obtained from a study of cytomegalovirus exposure and HLA in healthy donors. Study as a whole: From donors who were HLA-typed, an early data release held approximately 80 million unique TCRs.

Primers: 60 Vbeta forward and 13 Jbeta reverse. Only in-frame clones appear in the TCRdb table, and some are missing; sequencing was by immunoSEQ multiplex PCR. The table shows around 150,000 clones, with 65% to 80% occurring only once. The CDR3 is made up of 18 amino acids. The trim removed 0 bases at V and 10 bases at J, leaving 13 bases unmatched. Germline values: CDR1 LGHNA, CDR2 YNFKEQ. While unrecorded immune exposures were likely, the donors were nominally healthy when sampled. V gene TRBV4-2 combines with J gene TRBJ2-1; 12 bases line up with TRBD2. The receptor was derived from a man aged 35-49 years in good health and CMV-seropositive. The sample was PBMCs. Written as DNA, the CDR3 is TGTGCCAGCAGCCAAGAGGTATTGGGGACTAGCGGGTTCGTCGAGCAGTTCTTC. Amino acid sequence: CASSQEVLGTSGFVEQFF.